This T cell receptor (beta chain) was obtained from a study of regulatory T cells in long-lasting Graves disease. Study summary: Graves' patients, diagnosed recently, had received antithyroid drugs under 3 months.

Arm-PCR of CDR3 regions and iRepertoire HTBI primers were used to build TCR beta libraries. TCRdb independently ran MiXCR on the multiplex PCR reads; one entry per CDR3 protein. The table includes some 340,000 distinct CDR3 sequences, about 11% detected once. Study-wide findings and caveats: Persistent patients shared about 3,000 public clonotypes among themselves. Newly diagnosed patients shared fewer, at about a thousand.

The CDR3 is 16 amino acids. Trimming removed 1 base from V and 7 bases from J; junction bases left unmatched: 8. Germline CDR1 is SGHRS and CDR2 is YFSETQ. This clonotype occurred many times. Its antigen is undetermined. The time point is: newly diagnosed GD, antithyroid drugs for less than 3 months. Extracted RNA from PBMCs served as the source of the TCR library. A further study also used this sample, focusing on T cells in Graves' hyperthyroidism and ophthalmopathy. That report adds: Blood also showed most of the thyroid clonotypes that were expanded above 0.001.

The chain joins TRBV5-1 to TRBJ2-1; the match to TRBD2 covers 10 bases. The sequence was collected from a woman under 30 with Graves disease. The starting material was peripheral blood mononuclear cells (PBMCs), obtained at new diagnosis, from a patient treated with antithyroid drugs. The CDR3 coding sequence is TGCGCCAGCAGCTTGAGGCTAGCGGGGGCCGGGAATGAGCAGTTCTTC. Its protein is CASSLRLAGAGNEQFF.